Listed below are T cell receptor beta chains from one sample, sequenced in a study of cytomegalovirus exposure and HLA in healthy donors. The assay was immunoSEQ multiplex PCR, and TCRdb's table has in-frame clones only and misses some. The table shows over 95,000 clones, with 70% to 80% occurring only once. Sequencing used PBMCs. The receptors stem from a female donor in good health and CMV-seronegative. Each CDR3 is given without its conserved first and last residue. Rows give clone size only sometimes, using once, few, many, or a class for an expanded clone.

j_gene | abundance | v_gene | CDR3aa
TRBJ2-3 | - | TRBV18 | ASSYGGADTQY
TRBJ2-7 | - | TRBV5-1 | ASSPGFSSYEQY
TRBJ1-2 | - | TRBV19 | ASSTSYRGNNYGYT
TRBJ2-1 | - | TRBV19 | ASSTGGWANEQF
TRBJ1-2 | - | TRBV28 | ASSFRGYGYT
TRBJ2-2 | once | TRBV6-5 | ATRGLASNTGELF
TRBJ2-7 | - | TRBV5-1 | ASAWRKGTSFYEQY
TRBJ1-5 | - | TRBV6-1 | ASSVGEQRPQH
TRBJ2-1 | - | TRBV10-3 | AISDRGADEQF
TRBJ2-3 | - | TRBV10-3 | AISEPSRTDTQY
TRBJ2-1 | - | TRBV19 | ASKGGDYNEQF
TRBJ1-2 | - | TRBV2 | ASREQGPPLYGYT
TRBJ2-7 | few | TRBV27 | ASSPLAGFYEQY
TRBJ1-2 | - | TRBV5-6 | ASSFRQGYGYT
TRBJ2-3 | - | TRBV5-1 | ASSRAPLSSGTFTDTQY
TRBJ2-5 | - | TRBV19 | ASSSGQEQETQY
TRBJ2-3 | - | TRBV10-3 | AMASQGARDTQY
TRBJ2-7 | - | TRBV2 | ASSGRGKQY
TRBJ2-7 | - | TRBV7-3 | ASSLEGGPRYEQY
TRBJ2-5 | once | TRBV5-1 | ASSLFTEQETQY
TRBJ2-5 | once | TRBV11-2 | ASRISGGALETQY
TRBJ1-5 | - | TRBV4-2 | ASSQDSGQGDQPQH
TRBJ2-5 | - | TRBV6-6 | ASSYSGTKETQY
TRBJ2-7 | - | TRBV11-3 | ASSFGTAYERY
TRBJ2-1 | - | TRBV6-4 | ASRLADEQF
TRBJ1-3 | - | TRBV5-1 | ASSLAGQGVYDTIY
TRBJ2-7 | once | TRBV6-1 | ASSEKGPYEQY
TRBJ2-7 | - | TRBV4-2 | ASSQDRSSYEQY